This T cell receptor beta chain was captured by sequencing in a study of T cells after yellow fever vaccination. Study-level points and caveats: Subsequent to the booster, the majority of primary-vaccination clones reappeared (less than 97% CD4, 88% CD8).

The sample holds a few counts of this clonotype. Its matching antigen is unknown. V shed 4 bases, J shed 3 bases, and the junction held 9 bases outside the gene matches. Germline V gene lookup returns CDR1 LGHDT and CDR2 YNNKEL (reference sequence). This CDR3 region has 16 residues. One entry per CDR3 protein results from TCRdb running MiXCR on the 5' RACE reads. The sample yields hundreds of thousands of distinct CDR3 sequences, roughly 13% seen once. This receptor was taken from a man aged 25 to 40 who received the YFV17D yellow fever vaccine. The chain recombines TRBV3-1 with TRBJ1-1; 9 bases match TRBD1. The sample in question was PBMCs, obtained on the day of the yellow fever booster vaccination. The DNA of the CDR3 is TGTGCCAGCAGCCGCCACTTGGGACAGGGTGACACTGAAGCTTTCTTT. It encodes CASSRHLGQGDTEAFF. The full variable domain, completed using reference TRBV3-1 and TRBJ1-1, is DTAVSQTPKYLVTQMGNDKSIKCEQNLGHDTMYWYKQDSKKFLKIMFSYNNKELIINETVPNRFSPKSPDKAHLNLHINSLELGDSAVYFCASSRHLGQGDTEAFFGQGTRLTVV.